The entry that follows covers one T cell receptor (beta chain) sequence. Its antigen is undetermined. Sequenced by immunoSEQ multiplex PCR; TCRdb stores in-frame clones only, minus some. The table shows over 100,000 clones, with more than 85% occurring only once. This entry comes from a study of OX40 agonist ivuxolimab in advanced cancers. Trimming left V 5 bases short and J 10 bases short, with 11 bases between. CDR1 and CDR2 from the germline V gene are SGHVS and FQNEAQ. This CDR3 is built from 11 residues. Study-wide results and caveats: Still undetermined is the antigen specificity of the expanded peripheral T cells.

At baseline, cycle 4 day 1, and cycle 7 day 1, blood was sampled. The origin of this receptor is an adult with an advanced solid tumor such as melanoma, head and neck, liver or kidney cancer. The sequenced sample was CD4+ or CD8+ T cells sorted from blood, obtained in a trial of the OX40 agonist ivuxolimab. V is TRBV7-8 and J is TRBJ1-2; D might be TRBD1 (5 bases). In DNA, the CDR3 is TGTGCCAGCAGCCGACGAGGGGACTACACCTTC. It yields the protein CASSRRGDYTF.